This note documents a single T cell receptor (beta chain) sequence. The data were taken from a study of T cells in Graves' hyperthyroidism and ophthalmopathy. The source material, RNA transcripts, was used to amplify TCR beta CDR3 regions. The study used the HTBI primer set for a first-round RT-PCR of the TCR CDR3. TCRdb recomputed calls from the multiplex PCR reads with MiXCR, one row per CDR3 protein. This sample carries around 450,000 distinct CDR3 sequences, roughly 13% of them seen once, and the ten largest clones take 5.3%. Per germline, CDR1 LGHNA and CDR2 YNFKEQ. The CDR3 length is 17 residues. J gave up 4 bases and V 0 bases, and 9 bases lay outside the gene matches.

This clonotype originated in a woman aged 18-29 years with Graves' hyperthyroidism. Sequencing used blood. V usage is TRBV4-2 and J usage is TRBJ2-1; 7 bases line up with TRBD2. DNA of the CDR3: TGTGCCAGCAGCCAAGAAAAGAACCGCGGGAGATACAATGAGCAGTTCTTC. Amino acids: CASSQEKNRGRYNEQFF.